This entry features one T cell receptor beta chain sequence. No antigen is known for it. The sample originates from a study of shared clonotypes between healthy human individuals. Broader study findings: Non-shared clonotypes were found to have lower generation probabilities than the clonotypes that were shared by all four of the sorted-subset donors.

V was pared by 5 bases and J by 8 bases, with 6 bases of the junction left unmatched. CDR1 MNHEY and CDR2 SMNVEV come from the germline V gene (reference sequence). CDR3 length: 13 amino acids. Libraries were prepared by immunoSEQ multiplex PCR; TCRdb keeps only in-frame clonotypes and omits some of them. The sample lists about 1.5 million clones; 98% were seen once. The chain recombines TRBV27 with TRBJ2-1; 7 bases map to TRBD2. The source is a man aged 30 to 45 in good health. The sequenced material came from naive CD4+ T cells sorted from blood. As for subset: CD45RA+ positively selected. The chain's CDR3 is CASSGRGVHEQFF. CDR3 bases: TGTGCCAGCAGTGGCCGGGGGGTCCATGAGCAGTTCTTC.